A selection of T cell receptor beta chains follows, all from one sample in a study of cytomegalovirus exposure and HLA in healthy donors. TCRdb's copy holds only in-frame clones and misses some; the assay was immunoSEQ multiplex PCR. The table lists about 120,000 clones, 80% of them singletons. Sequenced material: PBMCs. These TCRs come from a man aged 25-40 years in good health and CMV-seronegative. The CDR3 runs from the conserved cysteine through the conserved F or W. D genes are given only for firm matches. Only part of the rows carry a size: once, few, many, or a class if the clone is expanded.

CASSPATSGTYEQYF,TGTGCCAGCAGCCCTGCGACTAGCGGGACCTACGAGCAGTACTTC,TRBJ2-7,TRBV7-9,TRBD2,NA
CASSLPRLAGELYF,TGTGCCAGCAGCTTACCACGACTAGCGGGGGAGCTCTACTTC,TRBJ2-7,TRBV7-2,TRBD2,NA
CASSSFTYEQYF,TGTGCCAGCAGTTCGTTTACCTACGAGCAGTACTTC,TRBJ2-7,TRBV28,NA,once
CASSDRGQGYTGELFF,TGTGCCAGCAGCGATCGGGGACAGGGGTACACCGGGGAGCTGTTTTTT,TRBJ2-2,TRBV9,TRBD1,NA
CASSAGDRGRGTEAFF,TGTGCCAGCAGCGCGGGGGACAGGGGAAGAGGGACTGAAGCTTTCTTT,TRBJ1-1,TRBV9,TRBD1,few
CASSLAAGGYEKLFF,TGTGCCAGCAGCTTAGCTGCAGGGGGTTACGAAAAACTGTTTTTT,TRBJ1-4,TRBV7-2,TRBD1,NA
CASGALSYQYF,TGTGCCAGCGGGGCCTTAAGTTACCAGTACTTC,TRBJ2-7,TRBV27,NA,NA
CASSPPDRGSNYGYTF,TGTGCCAGCAGCCCCCCGGACAGGGGATCTAACTATGGCTACACCTTC,TRBJ1-2,TRBV11-3,TRBD1,NA
CATARALSGYEQYF,TGTGCTACCGCTCGGGCCCTAAGCGGGTACGAGCAGTACTTC,TRBJ2-7,TRBV7-2,NA,NA
CASSLPTGPETQYF,TGTGCCAGCAGTCTTCCGACAGGGCCAGAGACCCAGTACTTC,TRBJ2-5,TRBV6-1,TRBD1,NA
CASSQVSTVSYEQYF,TGCGCCAGCAGCCAAGTATCGACAGTCTCCTACGAGCAGTACTTC,TRBJ2-7,TRBV4-1,NA,NA
CASSDGGGPGELFF,TGTGCCAGCAGCGACGGAGGGGGCCCCGGGGAGCTGTTTTTT,TRBJ2-2,TRBV7-9,NA,few
CAWSNVRALYTEAFF,TGTGCCTGGAGTAATGTGAGGGCTCTATACACTGAAGCTTTCTTT,TRBJ1-1,TRBV30,NA,once
CASSYRTGFTGELFF,TGTGCCAGCAGTTACCGGACAGGGTTCACCGGGGAGCTGTTTTTT,TRBJ2-2,TRBV6-5,TRBD1,NA
CASSLVTGRYTEAFF,TGTGCCAGCAGCTTAGTTACAGGGCGCTACACTGAAGCTTTCTTT,TRBJ1-1,TRBV7-2,NA,NA
CASSQAGLEGEQFF,TGCGCCAGCAGCCAAGCGGGCCTCGAGGGTGAGCAGTTCTTC,TRBJ2-1,TRBV4-1,NA,NA
CASSQDRGQGVDGYPF,TGCGCCAGCAGCCAAGATAGGGGACAGGGGGTGGATGGCTACCCCTTC,TRBJ1-2,TRBV4-1,TRBD1,NA
CASSLTGMGMYGYTF,TGTGCCAGCAGCTTAACAGGGATGGGAATGTATGGCTACACCTTC,TRBJ1-2,TRBV7-6,NA,NA
CASSLLAGGTDTQYF,TGTGCCAGTAGTCTTCTAGCGGGAGGGACAGATACGCAGTATTTT,TRBJ2-3,TRBV19,TRBD2,NA